The 24 T cell receptor beta chains reported below all come from one sample, sequenced in a study of T cell repertoires in cytomegalovirus infection. No antigens are known for them. MiXCR, run by TCRdb on the reads, gives a single entry per CDR3 protein. The table records roughly 990,000 distinct CDR3 sequences, around 32% of them present only once. The source material was cultured CD8+ T cells from PBMCs, sampled from culture after CMV antigen stimulation. The source is a human donor in good health (CMV status not recorded). Some clones in this sample may be carry-over from other donors' samples.

This clonotype showed up just a few times. The V and J genes are TRBV11-2 and TRBJ1-1; possibly TRBD1 for D (6 bases). This CDR3 has 13 amino acids. CDR1 SGHAT and CDR2 FQNNGV come from the germline V gene. Trimming stripped 5 bases from V and 5 bases from J, with 12 bases between. The CDR3 loop is CASSMGGRTEAFF. The CDR3 DNA reads TGTGCCAGCAGCATGGGGGGGCGGACTGAAGCTTTCTTT.

The gene calls are TRBV25-1 and TRBJ1-2; D is ambiguous. Trimming cost V 10 bases and J 8 bases, with 14 bases left between them. CDR1 is MGHDK and CDR2 is SYGVNS in the germline V gene. The CDR3 runs 11 residues. For the CDR3, the DNA is TGTGCCACCAAGGGAGGTGTGGGCTACACCTTC. It yields the protein CATKGGVGYTF.

The V call is TRBV4-1, the J call TRBJ2-5; 7 nucleotides align to TRBD2. Germline assignment: CDR1 MGHRA and CDR2 YSYEKL. The CDR3 is made up of 15 amino acids. Trimming removed 3 bases from V and 4 bases from J; junction bases left unmatched: 8. The CDR3 region has the DNA TGCGCCAGCAGCCAGACGTGGGGGGGTGCAGAGACCCAGTACTTC. Residues: CASSQTWGGAETQYF.

This chain joins TRBV29-1 and TRBJ1-2; D remains ambiguous. The germline V gene has CDR1 SQVTM and CDR2 ANQGSEA. V gave up 6 bases and J gave up 5 bases, with 28 bases separating them. The CDR3 has 17 residues. DNA for the CDR3: TGCAGCGTCAGAAAACGGTCCTCGGCGGTGCCCCTATATGGCTACACCTTC. Its translation is CSVRKRSSAVPLYGYTF. The full variable domain, in which reference TRBV29-1 and TRBJ1-2 provide the parts outside the CDR3, is SAVISQKPSRDICQRGTSLTIQCQVDSQVTMMFWYRQQPGQSLTLIATANQGSEATYESGFVIDKFPISRPNLTFSTLTVSNMSPEDSSIYLCSVRKRSSAVPLYGYTFGSGTRLTVV.

The count of this clonotype is one. This sequence joins TRBV15 and TRBJ2-3; 7 bases are a match to TRBD2. J gave up 0 bases and V 9 bases, and 9 bases lay outside the gene matches. The CDR3 is 15 amino acids. Germline V CDR1 and CDR2: LNHNV, YYDKDF (reference sequence). In DNA form, the CDR3 reads TGTGCCACTCTAAAAAGCGGGGCTAGCACAGATACGCAGTATTTT. Translation gives CATLKSGASTDTQYF.

This sequence joins TRBV20-1 and TRBJ1-2, with 9 bases that match TRBD1. This CDR3 is built from 13 residues. Germline lookup yields CDR1 DFQATT and CDR2 SNEGSKA (reference sequence). V trimming: 6 bases; J trimming: 6 bases; junction bases outside the gene matches: 8. The CDR3 sequence: CSAPRDREHGYTF. The CDR3 region has the DNA TGCAGTGCCCCGCGGGACAGGGAGCATGGCTACACCTTC.

In its sample, this clonotype was seen a few times. The V and J genes are TRBV6-1 and TRBJ1-5; TRBD1 might be the D (6 bases). V lost 4 bases and J lost 6, with 19 bases in between. This CDR3 has 16 amino acids. The germline V gene has CDR1 MNHNS and CDR2 SASEGT. The CDR3 here is CASSVRDIGAFQPQHF. CDR3 sequence (DNA): TGTGCCAGCAGTGTACGGGACATAGGGGCATTTCAGCCCCAGCATTTT.

The chain couples TRBV10-3 to TRBJ2-2; D could derive from TRBD1 or TRBD2 (5 bases each). V lost 5 bases to trimming and J lost 2 bases, with 12 bases between them. Per the germline V gene, CDR1 is ENHRY and CDR2 is SYGVKD. This CDR3 is 15 amino acids long. The CDR3 DNA sequence: TGTGCCATCAGTTCCGGGACGGATAACACCGGGGAGCTGTTTTTT. It specifies CAISSGTDNTGELFF.

Ten or more counts support this clonotype. The chain recombines TRBV6-1 with TRBJ2-5, with 8 bases that match TRBD2. This CDR3 is 18 amino acids long. Losses at the gene ends were 5 bases for V and 5 bases for J; bases not matched to a gene: 19. Per the germline V gene, CDR1 is MNHNS and CDR2 is SASEGT. CDR3 nucleotide sequence: TGTGCCAGCAGTCCTTCGGGGGCGGGGGGCGCCCTTGGGGAGACCCAGTACTTC. Its protein product is CASSPSGAGGALGETQYF.

This clonotype was detected once. A much larger clone differs from this one at a single base, so this may be a read error. The chain has TRBV7-6 and TRBJ2-7; D may be TRBD1 (6 bases). The CDR3 covers 15 residues. Germline V gives CDR1 SGHVS, CDR2 FNYEAQ. The DNA for the CDR3 is TGTACCAGCAGCGACCCACAGGGATTAATGGACGAGCAGTACTTC. Amino acids: CTSSDPQGLMDEQYF.

The sample holds many counts of this clonotype. The chain carries TRBV28 and TRBJ2-5; D gene ambiguous. There are 15 residues in the CDR3. Germline CDR1 and CDR2: MDHEN and SYDVKM. V shed 3 bases and J shed 1 base, with 12 bases lying between them. The CDR3 reads CASSFLHLGQETQYF. The CDR3 bases are TGTGCCAGCAGTTTCCTCCACCTTGGCCAAGAGACCCAGTACTTC. Based on the CDR3 plus reference TRBV28 and TRBJ2-5, the full variable domain is DVKVTQSSRYLVKRTGEKVFLECVQDMDHENMFWYRQDPGLGLRLIYFSYDVKMKEKGDIPEGYSVSREKKERFSLILESASTNQTSMYLCASSFLHLGQETQYFGPGTRLLVL.

On this clonotype: Since a much larger clone is just one base distant, this may be a read error. The chain combines TRBV5-3 with TRBJ2-3; 16 nucleotides line up with TRBD2. TRBV5-3 is marked as an open reading frame, function uncertain. The CDR3 loop spans 19 amino acids. With 8 bases clipped from V and 2 bases from J, the junction kept 14 bases outside the gene matches. CDR3 loop: CASSPGTSGGATTTDTQYF. CDR3 sequence (DNA): TGTGCCAGCAGCCCCGGGACTAGCGGGGGGGCGACCACCACAGATACGCAGTATTTT.

This clonotype appeared a few times. The V and J genes are TRBV6-1 and TRBJ1-2, with 8 bases that match TRBD1. Germline assignment: CDR1 MNHNS and CDR2 SASEGT. The CDR3 contains 13 residues. Germline trimming cut 4 bases from V and 4 bases from J; bases unmatched to any gene: 2. CDR3 sequence reads: CASSGTGFYGYTF. For the CDR3, the DNA is TGTGCCAGCAGTGGGACAGGGTTCTATGGCTACACCTTC.

The chain combines TRBV7-3 with TRBJ2-2; TRBD2 might be the D (5 bases). V was trimmed by 6 bases and J by 4 bases, leaving 15 bases between them. The germline V gene has CDR1 SGHTA and CDR2 FQGTGA. CDR3 length: 15 amino acids. This chain's CDR3 is CASSPGFGVTGELFF. CDR3 in DNA: TGTGCCAGCAGTCCGGGGTTCGGGGTCACCGGGGAGCTGTTTTTT.

This chain uses TRBV2 with TRBJ2-1; D may be TRBD2 (6 bases). There are 16 residues in the CDR3. V lost 10 bases and J lost 4, with 23 bases in between. Germline CDR1 reads SNHLY; CDR2 reads FYNNEI. The CDR3 sequence is CAILQVADNTYNEQFF. CDR3 nucleotide sequence: TGTGCCATCTTACAGGTAGCGGATAATACATACAATGAGCAGTTCTTC.

This clonotype occurred a few times. The chain couples TRBV3-1 to TRBJ1-1, with D maybe TRBD1 (5 bases). V lost 1 base and J lost 3, with 18 bases in between. The CDR3 runs to 17 residues. Germline CDR1 and CDR2: LGHDT and YNNKEL (reference sequence). The CDR3 bases are TGTGCCAGCAGCCAAGCCGCCAGGGAGGGGACCGACACTGAAGCTTTCTTT. This translates into CASSQAAREGTDTEAFF.

The chain combines TRBV7-2 with TRBJ2-1; TRBD1 aligns across 9 bases. The CDR3 sequence is 15 residues long. Germline loops: CDR1 SGHTA, CDR2 FQGNSA. V dropped 3 bases and J dropped 7; count of bases not matched to a gene: 7. As DNA, the CDR3 is TGTGCCAGCAGCTTCCCGGGACAGGGAGAAAATGAGCAGTTCTTC. Protein product: CASSFPGQGENEQFF.

This clonotype has only a few counts. The chain uses TRBV25-1 and TRBJ1-5; D might be TRBD1 (6 bases). V was cut by 2 bases and J by 7 bases, with 9 bases left in between. CDR1 and CDR2 from the germline V gene are MGHDK and SYGVNS. This CDR3 is built from 13 residues. The CDR3 is CASSEGQFQPQHF. The CDR3 bases are TGTGCCAGCAGTGAAGGACAGTTCCAGCCCCAGCATTTT.

The V gene is TRBV7-9, the J gene TRBJ1-1; TRBD1 might be the D (5 bases). CDR3 length: 15 residues. Trimming cost V 4 bases and J 3 bases, with 15 bases left between them. Germline CDR1 and CDR2: SEHNR and FQNEAQ (reference sequence). The CDR3 is CASSYMQGGDTEAFF. CDR3 DNA sequence: TGTGCCAGCAGCTACATGCAGGGAGGAGACACTGAAGCTTTCTTT.

V gene TRBV2 combines with J gene TRBJ2-1; D call uncertain. Per germline, CDR1 SNHLY and CDR2 FYNNEI. V dropped 7 bases and J dropped 5 bases, with 6 bases sitting between them. This CDR3 contains 11 residues. The CDR3 is CASTGHNEQFF. The CDR3 DNA sequence: TGTGCCAGCACCGGGCACAATGAGCAGTTCTTC.

V gene TRBV6-1 combines with J gene TRBJ2-7; perhaps TRBD2 as D (6 bases). This CDR3 region has 15 residues. Germline CDR1 and CDR2: MNHNS and SASEGT. V shed 7 bases and J shed 2 bases, with 18 bases lying between them. Here the CDR3 DNA reads TGTGCCAGCAACCCCTGGGGGGTAGAAACCTACGAGCAGTACTTC. Translating gives CASNPWGVETYEQYF.

The sample holds a few counts of this clonotype. The chain couples TRBV7-9 to TRBJ1-2, with D possibly TRBD1 on 5 matching bases. The CDR3 contains 15 residues. The V and J ends lost 5 bases and 1 base respectively, with 14 bases between them. Germline values: CDR1 SEHNR, CDR2 FQNEAQ (reference sequence). CDR3 region: CASSPTTEFNYGYTF. DNA for the CDR3: TGTGCCAGCAGCCCCACGACAGAGTTTAACTATGGCTACACCTTC.

This clonotype was detected only a few times. This chain links TRBV2 with TRBJ2-7; D tentatively reads TRBD1 or TRBD2 (5 bases each). V was clipped by 0 bases and J by 3 bases, with 12 bases between them. CDR3 length: 15 residues. Germline CDR1 and CDR2: SNHLY and FYNNEI. The CDR3 spells CASSEAPGPNYEQYV. CDR3 nucleotide sequence: TGTGCCAGCAGTGAAGCCCCGGGACCCAACTACGAGCAGTACGTC.

The chain couples TRBV24-1 to TRBJ2-5; 9 bases match TRBD2. The CDR3 has 15 amino acids. The V segment lost 3 bases and the J segment 7 bases; nucleotides outside the gene matches: 8. Per the germline V gene, CDR1 is KGHDR and CDR2 is SFDVKD. This chain's CDR3 is CATSDLRTSEGTQYF. CDR3 bases: TGTGCCACCAGTGATCTCCGGACTAGCGAAGGGACCCAGTACTTC.